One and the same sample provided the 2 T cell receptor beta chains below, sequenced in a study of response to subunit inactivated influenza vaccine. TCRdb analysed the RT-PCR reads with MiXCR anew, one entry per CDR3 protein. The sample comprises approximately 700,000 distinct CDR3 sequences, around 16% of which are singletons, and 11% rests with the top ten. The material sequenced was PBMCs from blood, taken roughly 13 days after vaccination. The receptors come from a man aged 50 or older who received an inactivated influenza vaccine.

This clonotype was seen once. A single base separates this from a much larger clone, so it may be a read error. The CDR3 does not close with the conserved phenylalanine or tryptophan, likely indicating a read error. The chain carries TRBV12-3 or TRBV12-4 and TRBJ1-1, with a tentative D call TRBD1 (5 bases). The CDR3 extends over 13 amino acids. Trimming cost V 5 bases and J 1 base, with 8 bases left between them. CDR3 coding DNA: TGTGCCAGCAGTCTGACAGAGAACACTGAAGCTTTCTCT. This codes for CASSLTENTEAFS.

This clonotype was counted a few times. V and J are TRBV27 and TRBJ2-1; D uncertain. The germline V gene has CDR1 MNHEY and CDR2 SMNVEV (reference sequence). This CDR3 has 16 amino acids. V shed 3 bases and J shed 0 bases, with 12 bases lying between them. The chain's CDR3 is CASSLAVTTSYNEQFF. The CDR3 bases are TGTGCCAGCAGTTTGGCGGTCACCACCTCCTACAATGAGCAGTTCTTC.